One and the same sample provided the 26 T cell receptor beta chains below, sequenced in a study of cytotoxic CD8 clonotypes in ibrutinib-treated CLL. Clones were sequenced by immunoSEQ multiplex PCR, and TCRdb holds only the in-frame ones, with some missing. This sample has under 150,000 clones, with around 90% found just once. The source material was PBMCs, sampled after 12 months of ibrutinib treatment. The receptors derive from a human donor with chronic lymphocytic leukemia.

V gene TRBV2 combines with J gene TRBJ1-2; D might be TRBD1 (6 bases). Germline assignment: CDR1 SNHLY and CDR2 FYNNEI. This CDR3 region has 13 residues. V lost 5 bases and J lost 1, with 8 bases in between. The chain's CDR3 is CASSQGLNYGYTF. The CDR3 DNA reads TGTGCCAGCAGTCAGGGGCTTAACTATGGCTACACCTTC.

The chain employs TRBV18 and TRBJ2-7; weak D call: TRBD1 (5 bases). Germline CDR1 is KGHSH and CDR2 is LQKENI. Trimming shortened V by 6 bases and J by 5 bases, and 14 bases separated the two germline ends. This CDR3 is built from 13 residues. The CDR3 region has the DNA TGTGCCAGCTCTCTGGGGCTAAGGGACGAGCAGTACTTC. Translation gives CASSLGLRDEQYF.

The V call is TRBV7-9, the J call TRBJ2-7; 11 bases map to TRBD1. CDR1 and CDR2 (germline): SEHNR, FQNEAQ (reference sequence). This CDR3 comprises 14 residues. V was clipped by 4 bases and J by 3 bases; unmatched bases: 2. The CDR3 nucleotides read TGTGCCAGCAGCTCGGGACAGGGGGTCTACGAGCAGTACTTC. Encoded protein: CASSSGQGVYEQYF.

The chain combines TRBV27 with TRBJ1-2, with a tentative D call TRBD1 (6 bases). Per germline, CDR1 MNHEY and CDR2 SMNVEV (reference sequence). V gave up 5 bases and J gave up 4 bases, with 17 bases separating them. CDR3 length equals 15 residues. The CDR3 is CASSTYQGLGYGYTF. Written as DNA, the CDR3 is TGTGCCAGCAGTACCTACCAGGGGTTGGGCTATGGCTACACCTTC.

This clone appeared a single time. The rearrangement links TRBV19 to TRBJ1-1, with a possible D match to TRBD1 (6 bases). CDR1 is LNHDA and CDR2 is SQIVND in the germline V gene (reference sequence). The CDR3 loop spans 15 amino acids. Trimming stripped 5 bases from V and 3 bases from J, with 16 bases between. CDR3 sequence: CASSVRTGWYTEAFF. As DNA, the CDR3 is TGTGCCAGTAGTGTAAGAACAGGGTGGTACACTGAAGCTTTCTTT.

The chain is built from TRBV27 and TRBJ2-7; D is unclear. In germline, CDR1 is MNHEY, CDR2 SMNVEV (reference sequence). The CDR3 loop spans 13 amino acids. The V gene lost 2 bases and the J gene lost 2 bases, with 7 bases spanning the gap. CDR3 sequence reads: CASSLGDTYEQYF. Here the CDR3 DNA reads TGTGCCAGCAGTTTAGGGGATACCTACGAGCAGTACTTC.

This sequence joins TRBV2 and TRBJ1-4, with a weak D call TRBD1 (5 bases). The CDR3 is 12 amino acids. Per the germline V gene, CDR1 is SNHLY and CDR2 is FYNNEI. V gave up 4 bases and J gave up 5 bases, with 5 bases separating them. The CDR3 nucleotides read TGTGCCAGCAGTGGACAGAATGAAAAACTGTTTTTT. It encodes CASSGQNEKLFF. The whole variable domain, filled in from reference TRBV2 and TRBJ1-4, reads EPEVTQTPSHQVTQMGQEVILRCVPISNHLYFYWYRQILGQKVEFLVSFYNNEISEKSEIFDDQFSVERPDGSNFTLKIRSTKLEDSAMYFCASSGQNEKLFFGSGTQLSVL.

This sequence joins TRBV28 and TRBJ1-1; TRBD1 matches at 9 bases. The CDR3 is made up of 17 amino acids. V trimming: 4 bases; J trimming: 1 base; junction bases outside the gene matches: 10. The germline V gene encodes CDR1 MDHEN and CDR2 SYDVKM. This CDR3 is CASSSVPGQGRNTEAFF. The CDR3 DNA reads TGTGCCAGCAGTTCCGTCCCGGGACAGGGAAGGAACACTGAAGCTTTCTTT. The whole variable domain, filled in from reference TRBV28 and TRBJ1-1, reads DVKVTQSSRYLVKRTGEKVFLECVQDMDHENMFWYRQDPGLGLRLIYFSYDVKMKEKGDIPEGYSVSREKKERFSLILESASTNQTSMYLCASSSVPGQGRNTEAFFGQGTRLTVV.

V usage is TRBV7-9 and J usage is TRBJ1-5; D call uncertain. The germline V and J ends were trimmed by 1 base and 4 bases, with 8 bases remaining between them. Germline CDR1 reads SEHNR; CDR2 reads FQNEAQ (reference sequence). The CDR3 is made up of 14 amino acids. In nucleotides, the CDR3 is TGTGCCAGCAGCTTAGAGGGCAGAAATCAGCCCCAGCATTTT. Protein product: CASSLEGRNQPQHF.

The chain carries TRBV27 and TRBJ1-5; possible D gene TRBD1, 5 bases. The CDR3 loop spans 13 amino acids. Germline V lookup: CDR1 MNHEY, CDR2 SMNVEV (reference sequence). V lost 5 bases and J 4 bases, leaving 9 bases between the germline ends. The CDR3 protein is CASSNGANQPQHF. CDR3 nucleotides: TGTGCCAGCAGTAACGGGGCTAATCAGCCCCAGCATTTT.

This clone was counted only a few times. The chain has TRBV19 and TRBJ1-5; D gene unclear. The length of the CDR3 is 13 residues. The germline V gene encodes CDR1 LNHDA and CDR2 SQIVND (reference sequence). The ends were cut back, 0 bases at V and 11 bases at J, with 11 bases in the middle. In nucleotides, the CDR3 is TGTGCCAGTAGTATAGATCAGGATTCGACCCAGCATTTT. This sequence encodes CASSIDQDSTQHF.

The chain couples TRBV2 to TRBJ2-5; TRBD1 or TRBD2 may be the D gene (5 bases each). Near its end, the DNA agrees better with TRBJ2-7, so the J call may be wrong. Germline values: CDR1 SNHLY, CDR2 FYNNEI. This CDR3 region has 15 residues. CDR3 DNA: TGTGCCAGCAGTCTACGGGACGGAACTTCCTACGAGCAGTACTTC. Its translation is CASSLRDGTSYEQYF.

The chain employs TRBV5-1 and TRBJ2-7; 7 bases map to TRBD1. Germline-derived CDR1 and CDR2 are SGHRS and YFSETQ. Losses at the gene ends were 2 bases for V and 1 base for J; bases not matched to a gene: 3. The CDR3 runs 14 residues. The CDR3 coding sequence is TGCGCCAGCAGCTTTGACAGGGTATCCTACGAGCAGTACTTC. Amino acids: CASSFDRVSYEQYF. Combining the CDR3 with reference TRBV5-1 and TRBJ2-7 gives the whole variable domain KAGVTQTPRYLIKTRGQQVTLSCSPISGHRSVSWYQQTPGQGLQFLFEYFSETQRNKGNFPGRFSGRQFSNSRSEMNVSTLELGDSALYLCASSFDRVSYEQYFGPGTRLTVT.

The CDR3 is CAISLDGANVLTF. The CDR3 nucleotides read TGTGCCATCAGTCTAGATGGGGCCAACGTCCTGACTTTC. The chain has TRBV10-3 and TRBJ2-6; D remains ambiguous. V lost 5 bases, J lost 3 bases, and 5 bases lay in between. The germline V gene has CDR1 ENHRY and CDR2 SYGVKD. The length of the CDR3 is 13 residues.

This chain uses TRBV4-3 with TRBJ2-1; 16 positions agree with TRBD2. The CDR3 length is 18 residues. Losses at the gene ends were 5 bases for V and 9 bases for J; bases not matched to a gene: 13. Germline V gives CDR1 LGHNA, CDR2 YSLEER. The CDR3, as DNA: TGCGCCAGCAGCAAGGGACTAGCGGGAGGGAGCCAGTTGGTTGAGCAGTTCTTC. Protein product: CASSKGLAGGSQLVEQFF.

This chain uses TRBV5-1 with TRBJ2-2, with TRBD2 identical over 11 bases. Germline CDR1 SGHRS, CDR2 YFSETQ. The CDR3 has 16 residues. J was trimmed by 4 bases and V by 4 bases; bases with no gene match: 6. The CDR3 nucleotides are TGCGCCAGCAGCGCCGGCCTAGCGGGAGGCACCGGGGAGCTGTTTTTT. Translated: CASSAGLAGGTGELFF.

This chain joins TRBV7-3 and TRBJ2-3, with D uncertain. V lost 1 base, J lost 6 bases, and 5 bases lay in between. The CDR3 contains 12 residues. Germline V gene sequence: CDR1 SGHTA, CDR2 FQGTGA. The CDR3 region has the DNA TGTGCCAGCAGCTTAAGTGGGGATACGCAGTATTTT. Protein product: CASSLSGDTQYF.

In regard to this clone: At one end the junction does not follow the germline gene, possibly because of a read error. The V gene is TRBV7-7, the J gene TRBJ2-1, with TRBD2 matching over 13 bases. Germline values: CDR1 SSHAT, CDR2 FNYEAQ (reference sequence). The CDR3 length is 16 residues. CDR3 region: CASSPTTSGRGNEQFF. CDR3 coding DNA: TGTGCTAGCAGCCCCACAACTAGCGGGAGGGGGAATGAGCAGTTCTTC.

This clone has just one count. The chain uses TRBV20-1 and TRBJ2-7; TRBD2 agrees at 7 bases. Losses at the gene ends were 3 bases for V and 6 bases for J; bases not matched to a gene: 2. This CDR3 is built from 11 residues. CDR1 and CDR2 from the germline V gene are DFQATT and SNEGSKA (reference sequence). CDR3 in amino acids: CSARSSGEQYF. The CDR3 nucleotides read TGCAGTGCTAGGTCTAGCGGCGAGCAGTACTTC.

This sequence joins TRBV5-4 and TRBJ1-2; D remains ambiguous. CDR3 size: 14 residues. CDR1 is SGHNT and CDR2 is YYREEE in the germline V gene (reference sequence). Trimming pared 3 bases from V and 5 bases from J, leaving 14 bases between. DNA for the CDR3: TGTGCCAGCAGCTCGCGGGAGTACTTTTATGGCTACACCTTC. It encodes CASSSREYFYGYTF. Combining the CDR3 with reference TRBV5-4 and TRBJ1-2 gives the whole variable domain ETGVTQSPTHLIKTRGQQVTLRCSSQSGHNTVSWYQQALGQGPQFIFQYYREEENGRGNFPPRFSGLQFPNYSSELNVNALELDDSALYLCASSSREYFYGYTFGSGTRLTVV.

The V call is TRBV7-3, the J call TRBJ1-4, with a tentative D call TRBD1 (5 bases). The CDR3 consists of 14 residues. Germline V gives CDR1 SGHTA, CDR2 FQGTGA. V dropped 4 bases and J dropped 7 bases, with 13 bases sitting between them. CDR3 amino acids: CASSSGLEGEKLFF. In nucleotides, the CDR3 is TGTGCCAGCAGCTCAGGGTTGGAAGGTGAAAAACTGTTTTTT.

The chain links TRBV28 to TRBJ2-5, with 7 bases aligning to TRBD2. Germline CDR1 is MDHEN and CDR2 is SYDVKM. V shed 6 bases and J 5 bases; nucleotides not matched to a gene: 18. The CDR3 contains 17 residues. The CDR3 sequence: CASRVSDYGGSRETQYF. CDR3 in DNA: TGTGCCAGCAGAGTCTCGGACTACGGCGGGAGTCGGGAGACCCAGTACTTC. Full variable domain (outside the CDR3, taken from reference TRBV28 and TRBJ2-5): DVKVTQSSRYLVKRTGEKVFLECVQDMDHENMFWYRQDPGLGLRLIYFSYDVKMKEKGDIPEGYSVSREKKERFSLILESASTNQTSMYLCASRVSDYGGSRETQYFGPGTRLLVL.

This rearrangement joins TRBV28 to TRBJ2-1; maybe TRBD2 (6 bases). V was pared by 3 bases and J by 5 bases, with 11 bases between. This CDR3 has 14 amino acids. The germline gives CDR1 MDHEN, CDR2 SYDVKM. CDR3 loop: CASSFAGLDNEQFF. Written as DNA, the CDR3 is TGTGCCAGCAGTTTTGCGGGACTCGACAATGAGCAGTTCTTC.

The chain links TRBV11-2 to TRBJ2-7; 8 positions agree with TRBD1. Germline trimming cut 8 bases from V and 12 bases from J; bases unmatched to any gene: 18. The CDR3 spans 14 residues. Per germline, CDR1 SGHAT and CDR2 FQNNGV. CDR3 loop: CASRLNRDRTNPYF. The CDR3 nucleotides are TGTGCCAGCCGACTCAACCGGGACAGGACCAATCCGTACTTC.

The chain carries TRBV21-1 and TRBJ2-2; the D call in the table, TRBD1, was not verified against the DNA. TRBV21-1 corresponds to a pseudogene. This CDR3 has 16 residues. The DNA of the CDR3 is TGTGCCAGCAGCAACGTTCAGGGGGCGAACACCGGGGAGCTGTTTTTT. This encodes CASSNVQGANTGELFF.

The chain uses TRBV2 and TRBJ2-1; D may be TRBD1 or TRBD2 (6 bases each). CDR1 is SNHLY and CDR2 is FYNNEI in the germline V gene. V lost 7 bases, J lost 4 bases, and 17 bases lay in between. This CDR3 comprises 15 residues. CDR3 in DNA: TGTGCCAGCACCCGACTGGGGGGCGGTTACAATGAGCAGTTCTTC. It specifies CASTRLGGGYNEQFF.